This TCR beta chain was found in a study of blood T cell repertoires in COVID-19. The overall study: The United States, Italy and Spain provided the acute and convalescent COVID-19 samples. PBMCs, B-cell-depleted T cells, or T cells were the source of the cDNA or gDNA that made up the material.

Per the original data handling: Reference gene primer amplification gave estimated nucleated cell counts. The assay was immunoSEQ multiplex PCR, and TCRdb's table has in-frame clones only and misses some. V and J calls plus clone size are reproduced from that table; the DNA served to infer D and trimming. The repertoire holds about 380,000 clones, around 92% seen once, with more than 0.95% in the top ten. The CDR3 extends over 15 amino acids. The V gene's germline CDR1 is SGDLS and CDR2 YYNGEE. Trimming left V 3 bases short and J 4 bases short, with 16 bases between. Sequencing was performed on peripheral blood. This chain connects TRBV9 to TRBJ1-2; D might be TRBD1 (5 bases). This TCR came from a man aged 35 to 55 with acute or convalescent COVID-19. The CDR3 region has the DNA TGTGCCAGCAGCGATTCCCCCCAGGGAAGCTATGGCTACACCTTC. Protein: CASSDSPQGSYGYTF.